This T cell receptor (beta chain) was identified in a study of molecular identifiers for immune sequencing clone quantification. Sorting recovered naive CD8 T cells on a CD8+CD4-CCR7+CD45RA+ profile. This clonotype turned up a few times. Its antigen is as yet unknown. Study results and caveats: In naive cells, clones above 20 RNA copies held under 1% of molecules, whereas in effector cells they held over 97%. Spiked Jurkat TCR RNA equivalent to one cell was reportedly detectable in about 900,000 naive cells.

V trimming: 5 bases; J trimming: 1 base; junction bases outside the gene matches: 16. Per the germline V gene, CDR1 is MNHEY and CDR2 is SMNVEV (reference sequence). CDR3 length: 20 residues. Previously described methods and listed TCR primers were used for bulk TCR libraries. Each CDR3 protein gets one entry after TCRdb re-called the PCR reads with MiXCR. The table includes approximately 97,000 distinct CDR3 sequences, under 40% detected once. The sequenced sample was naive CD8+ T cells from blood, with Jurkat cell RNA spiked in. Indicated subset: FACS-sorted CD8+CD4-CCR7+CD45RA+ naive T cells. This receptor was obtained from a human donor in good health. Some libraries in this study had Jurkat cell RNA spiked in. V and J are TRBV27 and TRBJ2-3; TRBD2 matches at 12 bases. This CDR3 reads CASSTSNPRTSGIGTDTQYF. CDR3 DNA sequence: TGTGCCAGCAGTACATCAAACCCTAGGACTAGCGGGATTGGCACAGATACGCAGTATTTT.